This T cell receptor beta chain was observed in a study of Ad26.COV2.S vaccination and SARS-CoV-2 variants. Repertoires were generated with immunoSEQ multiplex PCR, while TCRdb's copy carries only in-frame clones and drops some. The sample holds about 350,000 clones, 92% seen once. As for this clone: Antigen unknown.

Trimming took off 6 bases at V and 3 bases at J, with 11 bases between the two ends. There are 13 residues in the CDR3. The germline V gene encodes CDR1 MNHEY and CDR2 SVGAGI. Study-wide findings and caveats: Assessments of TCR breadth and depth may have underestimated the total T cell responses.

V and J are TRBV6-5 and TRBJ1-1, with D maybe TRBD1 (6 bases). The sample was peripheral blood, taken after recovery from COVID-19. This receptor was taken from a human donor who had recovered from COVID-19. The CDR3 region has the DNA TGTGCCAGCAGGGGGGGGCTGGACACTGAAGCTTTCTTT. Its protein product is CASRGGLDTEAFF.